A selection of T cell receptor beta chains follows, all from one sample in a study of blood T cell repertoires in COVID-19. Repertoires were generated with immunoSEQ multiplex PCR, while TCRdb's copy carries only in-frame clones and drops some. Of roughly 100,000 clones in the sample, around 85% are singletons; the top ten hold around 2%. Sample: peripheral blood. The receptors were gathered from a woman between 70 and 85 years old with active or convalescent COVID-19. Each CDR3 is given with its conserved first and last residue. The order of the fields is J gene, V gene, D gene, clone size, CDR3 DNA, CDR3 protein. D genes are given only for firm matches. Not every row has a clone size; where given, it reads once, few, many or a size class.

TRBJ1-5,TRBV6-5,TRBD1,NA,TGTGCCAGCAGTCCTGGGACAGGGGAGATTCAGCCCCAGCATTTT,CASSPGTGEIQPQHF
TRBJ2-2,TRBV15,TRBD1,NA,TGTGCCACCAGCAGAGATTTTAGGACAGGGACCTCCGGGGAGCTGTTTTTT,CATSRDFRTGTSGELFF
TRBJ2-1,TRBV19,TRBD2,NA,TGTGCCAGTAGTACCGAGCGCGGGGAGCGGGGCTCCTACAATGAGCAGTTCTTC,CASSTERGERGSYNEQFF
TRBJ1-2,TRBV6-5,TRBD1,once,TGTGCCAGCAGTTACCGGTGGGACAGGATCTATGGCTACACCTTC,CASSYRWDRIYGYTF
TRBJ2-3,TRBV5-1,TRBD2,NA,TGCGCCAGCAGCACTAGCGGGAGCACGACAGATACGCAGTATTTT,CASSTSGSTTDTQYF
TRBJ2-3,TRBV11-3,NA,NA,TGTGCCAGCAGGCTAAACACCGGGAGCACAGATACGCAGTATTTT,CASRLNTGSTDTQYF
TRBJ2-1,TRBV28,TRBD1,NA,TGTGCCAGCAGTTTCGGGACAGGCGGCTCCTACAATGAGCAGTTCTTC,CASSFGTGGSYNEQFF
TRBJ2-5,TRBV18,NA,NA,TGTGCCAGCTCACAAATAGCGGTCCAAGAGACCCAGTACTTC,CASSQIAVQETQYF
TRBJ2-1,TRBV15,TRBD1,NA,TGTGCCACCAGCAGACCGGGACAGTCCTACAATGAGCAGTTCTTC,CATSRPGQSYNEQFF
TRBJ2-5,TRBV4-3,TRBD2,NA,TGCGCCAGCAGCCAAGAATTCCTAGCGGGGACCCAAGAGACCCAGTACTTC,CASSQEFLAGTQETQYF
TRBJ2-7,TRBV6-4,NA,NA,TGTGCCGTGCAGGGCCCCTCCTACGAGCAGTACTTC,CAVQGPSYEQYF
TRBJ2-5,TRBV7-9,NA,NA,TGTGCCAGCAGCCAAGGAGGGAATAGAGAGACCCAGTACTTC,CASSQGGNRETQYF
TRBJ1-5,TRBV27,TRBD1,NA,TGTGCCAGCAGTTTATCAGGGGGCCGACAGCCCCAGCATTTT,CASSLSGGRQPQHF
TRBJ2-1,TRBV7-2,TRBD2,NA,TGTGCCAGCAGCTTACTAGGGACGGGAGGCTCCTACAATGAGCAGTTCTTC,CASSLLGTGGSYNEQFF
TRBJ1-2,TRBV7-2,NA,NA,TGTGCCAGCAGCTTACGGGGGATTAACTATGGCTACACCTTC,CASSLRGINYGYTF
TRBJ2-1,TRBV5-1,TRBD2,NA,TGCGCCAGCAGCCCCCGGACTAGCGGGGGGCCTACCTACAATGAGCAGTTCTTC,CASSPRTSGGPTYNEQFF
TRBJ2-3,TRBV5-1,NA,NA,TGCGCCAGCAGCTACTCTAGCACAGATACGCAGTATTTT,CASSYSSTDTQYF
TRBJ2-7,TRBV6-5,TRBD1,NA,TGTGCCAGCACTCCACAGGGGCTCTACGAGCAGTACTTC,CASTPQGLYEQYF
TRBJ1-1,TRBV5-1,TRBD1,NA,TGCGCCAGCAGCTTACAGACAGGGGTCCGCACTGAAGCTTTCTTT,CASSLQTGVRTEAFF
TRBJ2-5,TRBV28,NA,NA,TGTGCCAGCAGTGCCCCGAAAGCGGGTCAGGAGACCCAGTACTTC,CASSAPKAGQETQYF